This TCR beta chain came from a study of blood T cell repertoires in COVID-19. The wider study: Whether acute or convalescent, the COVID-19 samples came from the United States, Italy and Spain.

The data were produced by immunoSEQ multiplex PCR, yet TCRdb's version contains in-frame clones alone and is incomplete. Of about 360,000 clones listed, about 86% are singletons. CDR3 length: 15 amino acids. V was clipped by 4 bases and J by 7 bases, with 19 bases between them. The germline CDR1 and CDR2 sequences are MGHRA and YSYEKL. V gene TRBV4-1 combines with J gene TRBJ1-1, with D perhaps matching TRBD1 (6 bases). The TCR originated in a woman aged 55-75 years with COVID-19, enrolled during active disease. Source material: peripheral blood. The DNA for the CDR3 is TGCGCCAGCAGCCTTCCTGACAGGCCCTATGGTGAAGCTTTCTTT. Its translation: CASSLPDRPYGEAFF.